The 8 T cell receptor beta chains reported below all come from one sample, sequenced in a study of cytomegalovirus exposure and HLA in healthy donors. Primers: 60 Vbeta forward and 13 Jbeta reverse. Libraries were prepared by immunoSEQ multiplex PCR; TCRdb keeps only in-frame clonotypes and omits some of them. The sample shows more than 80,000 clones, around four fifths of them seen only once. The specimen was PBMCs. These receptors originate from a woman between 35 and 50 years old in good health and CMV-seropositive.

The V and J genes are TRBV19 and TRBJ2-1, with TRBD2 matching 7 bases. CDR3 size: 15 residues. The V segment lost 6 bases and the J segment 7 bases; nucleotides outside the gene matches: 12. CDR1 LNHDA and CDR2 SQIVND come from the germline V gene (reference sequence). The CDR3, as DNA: TGTGCCAGTAGCACCCGGGCGGGAGTGGGAAATGAGCAGTTCTTC. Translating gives CASSTRAGVGNEQFF.

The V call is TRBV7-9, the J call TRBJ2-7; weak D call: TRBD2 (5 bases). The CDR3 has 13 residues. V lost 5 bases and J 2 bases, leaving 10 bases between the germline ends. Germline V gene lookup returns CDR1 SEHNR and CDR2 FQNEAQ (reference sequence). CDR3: CASSPPGTYEQYF. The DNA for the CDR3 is TGTGCCAGCAGCCCCCCCGGGACCTACGAGCAGTACTTC.

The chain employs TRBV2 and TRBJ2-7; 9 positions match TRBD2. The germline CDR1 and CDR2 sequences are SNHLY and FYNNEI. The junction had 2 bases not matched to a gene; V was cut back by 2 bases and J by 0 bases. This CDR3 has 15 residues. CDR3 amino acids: CASSEQREVSYEQYF. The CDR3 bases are TGTGCCAGCAGTGAACAGCGGGAGGTCTCCTACGAGCAGTACTTC. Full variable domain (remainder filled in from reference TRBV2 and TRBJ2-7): EPEVTQTPSHQVTQMGQEVILRCVPISNHLYFYWYRQILGQKVEFLVSFYNNEISEKSEIFDDQFSVERPDGSNFTLKIRSTKLEDSAMYFCASSEQREVSYEQYFGPGTRLTVT.

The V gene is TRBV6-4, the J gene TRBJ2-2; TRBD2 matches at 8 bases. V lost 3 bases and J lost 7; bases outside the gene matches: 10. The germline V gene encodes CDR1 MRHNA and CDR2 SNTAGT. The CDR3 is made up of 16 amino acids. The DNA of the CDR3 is TGTGCCAGCAGTGAAGAAGCGGGAGACGCGGGCGGGGAGCTGTTTTTT. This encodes CASSEEAGDAGGELFF.

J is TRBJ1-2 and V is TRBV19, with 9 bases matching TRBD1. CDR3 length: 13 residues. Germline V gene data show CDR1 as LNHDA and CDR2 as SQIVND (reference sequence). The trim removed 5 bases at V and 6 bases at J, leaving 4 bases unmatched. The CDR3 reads CASSWDRVDGYTF. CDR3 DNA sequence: TGTGCCAGTAGTTGGGACAGGGTTGATGGCTACACCTTC. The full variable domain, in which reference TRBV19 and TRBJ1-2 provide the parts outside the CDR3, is DGGITQSPKYLFRKEGQNVTLSCEQNLNHDAMYWYRQDPGQGLRLIYYSQIVNDFQKGDIAEGYSVSREKKESFPLTVTSAQKNPTAFYLCASSWDRVDGYTFGSGTRLTVV.

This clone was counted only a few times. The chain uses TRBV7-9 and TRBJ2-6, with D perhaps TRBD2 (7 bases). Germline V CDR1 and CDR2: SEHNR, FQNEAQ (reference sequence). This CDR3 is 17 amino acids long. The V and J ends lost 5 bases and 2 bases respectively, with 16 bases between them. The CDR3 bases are TGTGCCAGCAGCCCCGAGGGGGGGAGAACTGGGGCCAACGTCCTGACTTTC. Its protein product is CASSPEGGRTGANVLTF.

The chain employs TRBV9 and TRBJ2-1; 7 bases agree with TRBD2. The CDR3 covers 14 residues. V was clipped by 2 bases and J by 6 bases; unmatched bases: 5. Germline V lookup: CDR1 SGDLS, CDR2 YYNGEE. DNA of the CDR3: TGTGCCAGCAGCGTCCGGGACTATATCAATGAGCAGTTCTTC. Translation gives CASSVRDYINEQFF. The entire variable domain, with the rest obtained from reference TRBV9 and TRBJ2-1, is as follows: DSGVTQTPKHLITATGQRVTLRCSPRSGDLSVYWYQQSLDQGLQFLIQYYNGEERAKGNILERFSAQQFPDLHSELNLSSLELGDSALYFCASSVRDYINEQFFGPGTRLTVL.

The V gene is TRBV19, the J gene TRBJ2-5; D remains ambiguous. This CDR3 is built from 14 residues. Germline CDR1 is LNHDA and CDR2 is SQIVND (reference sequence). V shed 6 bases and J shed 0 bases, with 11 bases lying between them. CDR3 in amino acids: CASRTTRDQETQYF. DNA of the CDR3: TGTGCCAGTAGAACGACACGAGACCAAGAGACCCAGTACTTC. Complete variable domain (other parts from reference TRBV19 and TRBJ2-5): DGGITQSPKYLFRKEGQNVTLSCEQNLNHDAMYWYRQDPGQGLRLIYYSQIVNDFQKGDIAEGYSVSREKKESFPLTVTSAQKNPTAFYLCASRTTRDQETQYFGPGTRLLVL.